Sequencing of this T cell receptor (beta chain) was carried out in a study of T cells in narcolepsy. Turning to the study itself: Donors had narcolepsy type 1 or type 2, or were healthy controls.

Findings and caveats of the study: Blood of same and different patients, but not healthy controls, reportedly held recurring autoreactive clonotypes. Same-patient CSF and blood CD4+ T cell clonotypes included HCRT-specific and TRIB2-specific autoreactive ones. Some memory CD4+ repertoires had no autoreactive clone sequences.

In germline, CDR1 is MNHEY, CDR2 SVGAGI. After removal of 7 bases from V and 7 bases from J, the junction contained 13 bases not matched to a gene. The CDR3 has 15 residues. Details on this clone: Its antigen is still unknown.

Using immunoSEQ multiplex PCR, the repertoire was profiled, and TCRdb retains in-frame clones only, with some absent. Of some 34,000 clones in the sample, 85% to 90% are singletons; the top ten hold around 1.2%. This TCR was recovered from a human donor with narcolepsy. The specimen was CD45RA- memory CD4+ T cells from PBMCs. This chain uses TRBV6-5 with TRBJ1-5; 7 bases agree with TRBD1. The CDR3 region has the DNA TGTGCCAGCAAATACTCGGTGACAGGGAGCCAGCCCCAGCATTTT. Its translation is CASKYSVTGSQPQHF.